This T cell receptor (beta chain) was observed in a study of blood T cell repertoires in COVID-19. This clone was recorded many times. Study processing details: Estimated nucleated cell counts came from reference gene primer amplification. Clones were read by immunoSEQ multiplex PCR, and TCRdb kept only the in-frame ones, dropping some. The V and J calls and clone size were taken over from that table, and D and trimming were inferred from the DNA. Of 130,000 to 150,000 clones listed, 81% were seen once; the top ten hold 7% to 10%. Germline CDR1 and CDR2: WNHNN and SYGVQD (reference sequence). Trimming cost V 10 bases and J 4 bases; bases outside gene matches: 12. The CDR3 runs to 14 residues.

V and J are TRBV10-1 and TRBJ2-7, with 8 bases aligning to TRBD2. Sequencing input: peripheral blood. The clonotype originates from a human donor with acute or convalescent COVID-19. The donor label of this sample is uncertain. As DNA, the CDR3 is TGCGCCATCCACCACGTGGCGGGGGGATACGAGCAGTACTTC. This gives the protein CAIHHVAGGYEQYF.